The present T cell receptor beta chain was sequenced within a study of early T cells in non-severe SARS-CoV-2 infection (dated by TCRdb to about 2021). General notes on the study: TCR sequencing used bulk RNA from unsorted whole blood, so alpha and beta chains could not be paired.

Library preparation employed 5' RACE. This sample was sequenced with a NextSeq 500. The TCR library protocol attached unique molecular identifiers to individual cDNA molecules to correct for sequencing error and PCR bias. Sequencing covered both TCR alpha and beta chains, and within each sample the abundances of alpha and beta sequences were tightly co-correlated. The study's processing was this. Decombinator V4 was used to annotate the V gene, J gene and CDR3 of the TCR sequences. Expanded TCRs were defined as changing significantly between any two time points under a Poisson model with p below 0.0001. TCR abundances were normalised to the total number of TCRs sequenced in each sample and reported as counts per million. TRAV1-2 paired with TRAJ12, TRAJ20 or TRAJ33 defined MAIT TCRs, while TRAV10 paired with TRAJ18 defined iNKT TCRs. VDJdb, accessed on 1 November 2021, was searched for TCRs annotated for CMV, EBV and SARS-CoV-2, and TCRs annotated for more than one antigen were excluded. Clones were called with MiXCR by TCRdb after fastp trimmed the public reads at Q25, and only in-frame beta chains were retained. One record per CDR3 amino acid sequence lists the most common genes and DNA. TCRdb's processing, not the authors' own work, is the source of the V and J calls. For this sample there are about 39,000 distinct CDR3 sequences; roughly 6.6% appear just once. The ten largest make up approximately 5% of the sample.

This clonotype was observed a handful of times. Its specific antigen is unknown. The record has no base qualities; no much larger clone is one base away. Study-wide conclusions, independent of this receptor: VDJdb matching was skewed toward anti-spike CD8 responses, so virus-specific expansions were likely underestimated and private and CD4 specificities were missed.

The CDR3 spans 12 residues, from the cysteine through the phenylalanine. The entry retains the CDR3 DNA only, 36 bases that are in frame from base 1. The germline V gene encodes CDR1 DFQATT and CDR2 SNEGSKA (reference sequence). V is clipped by 3 bases and J by 5 bases, and the sequence between their germline boundaries is 10 bases long. This was a case-control study nested in a cohort of healthcare workers in London, UK, who had nasopharyngeal swab PCR tests and blood samples taken every week. Between 23 and 31 March 2020, the week of the UK lockdown, healthcare workers were enrolled and then followed up weekly for as long as 16 weeks.

Recombination joined TRBV20-1 with TRBJ1-1, with no confident D gene call. Sequenced input: whole blood. The clonotype comes from an adult who was a healthcare worker with PCR-confirmed SARS-CoV-2 infection or an uninfected control (not recorded which). The sequenced DNA is TGCAGTGCTAGGGAACAGCTAACTGAAGCTTTCTTT. Its translation reads: CSAREQLTEAFF.